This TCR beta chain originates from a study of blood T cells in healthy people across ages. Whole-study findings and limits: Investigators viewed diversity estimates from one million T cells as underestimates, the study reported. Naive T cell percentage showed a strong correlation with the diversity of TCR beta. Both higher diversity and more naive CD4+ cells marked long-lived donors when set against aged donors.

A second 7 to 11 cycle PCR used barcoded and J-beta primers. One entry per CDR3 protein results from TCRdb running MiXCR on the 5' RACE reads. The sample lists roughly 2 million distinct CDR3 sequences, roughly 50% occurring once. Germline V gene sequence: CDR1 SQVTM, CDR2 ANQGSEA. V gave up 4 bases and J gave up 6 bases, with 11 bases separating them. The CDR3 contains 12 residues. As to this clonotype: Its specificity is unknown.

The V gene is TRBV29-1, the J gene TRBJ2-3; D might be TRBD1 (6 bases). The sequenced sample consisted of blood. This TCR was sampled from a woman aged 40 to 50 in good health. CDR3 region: CSVAAGADTQYF. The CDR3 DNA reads TGCAGCGTTGCGGCAGGGGCTGATACGCAGTATTTT.